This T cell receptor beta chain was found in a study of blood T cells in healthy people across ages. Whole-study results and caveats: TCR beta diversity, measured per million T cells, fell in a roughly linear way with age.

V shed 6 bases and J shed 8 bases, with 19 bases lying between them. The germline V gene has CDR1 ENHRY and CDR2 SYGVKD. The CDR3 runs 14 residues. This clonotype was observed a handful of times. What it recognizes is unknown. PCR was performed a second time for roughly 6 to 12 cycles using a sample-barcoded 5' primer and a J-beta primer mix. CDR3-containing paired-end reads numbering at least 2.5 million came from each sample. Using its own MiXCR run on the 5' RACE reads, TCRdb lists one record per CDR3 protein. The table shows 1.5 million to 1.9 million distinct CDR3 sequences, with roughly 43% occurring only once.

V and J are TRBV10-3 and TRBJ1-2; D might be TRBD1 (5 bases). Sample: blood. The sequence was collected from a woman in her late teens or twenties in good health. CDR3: CAISEGGAVQGYTF. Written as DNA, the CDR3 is TGTGCCATCAGCGAGGGCGGGGCCGTACAGGGCTACACCTTC.